These 2 T cell receptor beta chains came from one sample sequenced in a study of T cells in localized non-small cell lung cancer. Repertoires were generated with immunoSEQ multiplex PCR, while TCRdb's copy carries only in-frame clones and drops some. The table records about 13,000 clones, just over 85% of them present only once. The material was peripheral blood, obtained before any cancer treatment. The receptors were sampled from a male donor at least 60 years old with stage III lung adenocarcinoma.

The rearrangement links TRBV4-2 to TRBJ2-3, with 9 bases matching TRBD1. The CDR3 contains 18 residues. Germline lookup yields CDR1 LGHNA and CDR2 YNFKEQ. V shed 0 bases and J 3 bases; nucleotides not matched to a gene: 10. CDR3 bases: TGTGCCAGCAGCCAAGATCGCTCGGGACAGGGATTTACAGATACGCAGTATTTT. Translating gives CASSQDRSGQGFTDTQYF.

This clone was recorded only once. J is TRBJ1-2 and V is TRBV5-3; D remains ambiguous. TRBV5-3 is filed as an ORF, its function uncertain. Trimming took off 8 bases at V and 5 bases at J, with 10 bases between the two ends. The CDR3 is made up of 11 amino acids. The CDR3 sequence is CASSREYGYTF. In nucleotides, the CDR3 is TGTGCCAGCAGCCGGGAGTATGGCTACACCTTC.